This T cell receptor beta chain was sequenced in a study of blood T cells in healthy people across ages. Study results and caveats: Roughly linear age-related decline in beta diversity appeared, significant by age about 37.

In this sample, this clonotype turned up a few times. Its target is not known. The V end lost 6 bases, the J end lost 2 bases, and 10 bases lay between the germline ends. CDR1 MNHNY and CDR2 SVGAGI come from the germline V gene (reference sequence). The CDR3 sequence is 13 residues long. A J-beta primer mix and a sample-barcoded 5' primer were used in a second PCR of about 7 to 12 cycles. Via MiXCR, TCRdb re-called the 5' RACE reads, giving one row per CDR3 protein. Of some 640,000 distinct CDR3 sequences listed, 45% to 50% are singletons. Per individual sample, total RNA of at least 5.5 micrograms was extracted.

Input material: blood. The chain carries TRBV6-6 and TRBJ1-2; no firm D call. The source is a woman aged 60-75 years in good health. The CDR3 DNA reads as TGTGCCAGCAGCCCTTACGGAAACTATGGCTACACCTTC. Protein: CASSPYGNYGYTF.